Presented here are 22 T cell receptor beta chains from one specimen sequenced in a study of identical twins. Each CDR3 protein is one row after TCRdb ran MiXCR on the 5' RACE reads. The profile shows some 1,700,000 distinct CDR3 sequences, about 32% of them singletons. The sample taken for sequencing was cord blood. The receptors were sampled from a newborn girl in good health.

The chain has TRBV5-6 and TRBJ2-4, with unresolved D. The CDR3 covers 19 residues. From germline, CDR1 is SGHDT and CDR2 YYEEEE. The V end lost 1 base, the J end lost 0 bases, and 20 bases lay between the germline ends. As DNA, the CDR3 is TGTGCCAGCAGCTTGATATCTAAGTCGGCTCGCCTAGCCAAAAACATTCAGTACTTC. The encoded protein is CASSLISKSARLAKNIQYF.

This chain uses TRBV5-1 with TRBJ2-3, with 9 bases lining up with TRBD2. After removal of 5 bases from V and 4 bases from J, the junction contained 8 bases not matched to a gene. The CDR3 totals 15 residues. Germline-derived CDR1 and CDR2 are SGHRS and YFSETQ. CDR3 region: CASRLSGRKADTQYF. The CDR3 bases are TGCGCCAGCAGGCTTAGCGGGAGAAAGGCAGATACGCAGTATTTT.

This clonotype was detected ten times or more. This chain joins TRBV20-1 and TRBJ2-7, with 10 bases matching TRBD2. This CDR3 comprises 14 residues. Looked up from germline, CDR1 is DFQATT and CDR2 is SNEGSKA (reference sequence). V lost 0 bases to trimming and J lost 2 bases; unmatched junction nucleotides: 1. CDR3 DNA: TGCAGTGCTAGAGATGGACTAGCGGCCTACGAGCAGTACTTC. Protein sequence: CSARDGLAAYEQYF.

This clonotype has at least ten counts. The gene calls are TRBV4-2 and TRBJ2-3; possibly TRBD1 or TRBD2 for D (5 bases each). The germline V gene encodes CDR1 LGHNA and CDR2 YNFKEQ. The V and J ends lost 0 bases and 0 bases respectively, with 10 bases between them. The CDR3 consists of 16 residues. CDR3 residues: CASSQDRGGSTDTQYF. CDR3 DNA sequence: TGTGCCAGCAGCCAAGATCGGGGCGGGAGCACAGATACGCAGTATTTT.

The chain is built from TRBV27 and TRBJ2-4, with TRBD2 matching 9 bases. The CDR3 loop spans 13 amino acids. Germline assignment: CDR1 MNHEY and CDR2 SMNVEV (reference sequence). With 4 bases clipped from V and 13 bases from J, the junction kept 8 bases outside the gene matches. The DNA for the CDR3 is TGTGCCAGCAGTTCGACTAGCGCGGGGGGGCAGTACTTC. Amino acid sequence: CASSSTSAGGQYF.

This rearrangement joins TRBV20-1 to TRBJ2-4; D is undetermined. This CDR3 has 11 residues. Deletions cut 6 bases from V and 6 bases from J, with 9 bases between. CDR1 and CDR2 from the germline V gene are DFQATT and SNEGSKA (reference sequence). The CDR3 coding sequence is TGCAGTGCGAACGGTCTAAACATTCAGTACTTC. This codes for CSANGLNIQYF.

This clonotype appeared a few times. Mismatch with germline at one junction end may stem from a read error. The genes are TRBV10-3 and TRBJ2-7, with 12 positions matching TRBD1. CDR1 is ENHRY, CDR2 SYGVKD, per germline. This CDR3 is built from 14 residues. As DNA, the CDR3 is TGTGTCATCAGCCGGGACAGGGGGCTCTACGAGCAGTACTTC. Translated: CVISRDRGLYEQYF.

V usage is TRBV20-1 and J usage is TRBJ1-1, with D tentatively TRBD1 (5 bases). The CDR3 spans 14 residues. Between the trimmed V and J ends, which lost 3 bases and 5 bases, there was a span of 16 bases. From germline, CDR1 is DFQATT and CDR2 SNEGSKA (reference sequence). CDR3: CSARLSAGRTEAFF. CDR3 coding DNA: TGCAGTGCTAGGCTATCGGCAGGGCGGACTGAAGCTTTCTTT.

About this clonotype: A junction boundary mismatches the germline segment, possibly from a read error. J is TRBJ2-5 and V is TRBV12-3 or TRBV12-4; 10 nucleotides align to TRBD2. The length of the CDR3 is 16 residues. The DNA for the CDR3 is TGTGCCAGCAGTAACATATTCGGGACTAGCGAAGAGACCCGGTACTTC. It specifies CASSNIFGTSEETRYF.

This clonotype was counted only a few times. The chain recombines TRBV4-1 with TRBJ1-5; 9 bases fit TRBD1. CDR3 length: 17 amino acids. V lost 1 base, J lost 9 bases, and 13 bases stayed unmatched. Germline assignment: CDR1 MGHRA and CDR2 YSYEKL. The CDR3 DNA is TGCGCCAGCAGCCAAGCTGGCCGGGACAGGGATTCGCGGCCCCAGCATTTT. Amino acids: CASSQAGRDRDSRPQHF.

A word on this clonotype: A much larger clone is a single base away; this may be a read error. The gene calls are TRBV12-3 or TRBV12-4 and TRBJ2-5, with a possible D match to TRBD2 (5 bases). The end of the DNA is better explained by TRBJ2-1, so the J call may be wrong. The CDR3 has 13 amino acids. The CDR3 spells CASSFSGEETQFF. The CDR3 bases are TGTGCCAGCAGTTTCTCCGGGGAAGAGACCCAGTTCTTC.

The rearrangement uses TRBV20-1 and TRBJ1-5; D is unclear. The germline V gene has CDR1 DFQATT and CDR2 SNEGSKA (reference sequence). This CDR3 spans 13 amino acids. Trimming took off 3 bases at V and 5 bases at J, with 11 bases between the two ends. The CDR3 coding sequence is TGCAGTGCTAGCACGGGCCCTTATCAGCCCCAGCATTTT. Its protein is CSASTGPYQPQHF.

The gene calls are TRBV3-1 and TRBJ1-5; D might be TRBD1 (6 bases). Trimming cost V 1 base and J 4 bases, with 11 bases left between them. The CDR3 spans 15 residues. Germline values: CDR1 LGHDT, CDR2 YNNKEL (reference sequence). The chain's CDR3 is CASSQGWGRNQPQHF. The CDR3 DNA is TGTGCCAGCAGCCAAGGTTGGGGGCGGAATCAGCCCCAGCATTTT.

This clonotype was picked up a small number of times. The chain combines TRBV7-9 with TRBJ1-4, with D maybe TRBD1 (6 bases). From germline, CDR1 is SEHNR and CDR2 FQNEAQ (reference sequence). V lost 2 bases, J lost 2 bases, and 9 bases lay in between. This CDR3 region has 15 residues. The CDR3 DNA reads TGTGCCAGCAGCTTAATGGGGGCGACTAATGAAAAACTGTTTTTT. It translates to CASSLMGATNEKLFF. Together with reference TRBV7-9 and TRBJ1-4, the CDR3 gives the full variable domain: DTGVSQNPRHKITKRGQNVTFRCDPISEHNRLYWYRQTLGQGPEFLTYFQNEAQLEKSRLLSDRFSAERPKGSFSTLEIQRTEQGDSAMYLCASSLMGATNEKLFFGSGTQLSVL.

Concerning this clonotype: The germline gene is not matched at one end of the junction; a read error may be the cause. This sequence joins TRBV20-1 and TRBJ1-6; TRBD1 agrees at 10 bases. Germline CDR1 is DFQATT and CDR2 is SNEGSKA (reference sequence). The CDR3 has 17 amino acids. CDR3 DNA sequence: TGCAGTGCTAGTCTTTTGGTGGGACAGGGGTTGAATTCACCCCACCACTTT. Translated, it gives CSASLLVGQGLNSPHHF.

This clonotype was found a few times. The chain is built from TRBV3-1 and TRBJ2-7, with 8 bases aligning to TRBD1. CDR3 size: 16 residues. Trimming at V came to 4 bases and at J to 1 base, leaving 9 bases not matched to a gene. Germline CDR1 is LGHDT and CDR2 is YNNKEL (reference sequence). Written as DNA, the CDR3 is TGTGCCAGCAGCCCCCTCCGGACAGGGTTTTCCTACGAGCAGTACTTC. This translates into CASSPLRTGFSYEQYF.

This clonotype was observed a few times. The gene calls are TRBV20-1 and TRBJ1-5; 7 positions agree with TRBD1. The V segment lost 2 bases and the J segment 5 bases; nucleotides outside the gene matches: 6. The CDR3 contains 14 residues. Germline V gene data show CDR1 as DFQATT and CDR2 as SNEGSKA (reference sequence). CDR3 amino acids: CSARKTGAYQPQHF. In DNA, the CDR3 is TGCAGTGCTAGAAAAACAGGGGCCTATCAGCCCCAGCATTTT.

J is TRBJ2-4 and V is TRBV20-1; TRBD2 matches at 9 bases. The length of the CDR3 is 17 residues. V trimming: 0 bases; J trimming: 3 bases; junction bases outside the gene matches: 9. The germline CDR1 and CDR2 sequences are DFQATT and SNEGSKA (reference sequence). In DNA, the CDR3 is TGCAGTGCTAGAGATCTTATGGGCGGGGGGGGCAAAAACATTCAGTACTTC. Translated: CSARDLMGGGGKNIQYF.

This clonotype was picked up many times. The CDR3, as DNA: TGTGCCAGCAGCATCCCGGACAGGTACAACTATGGCTACACCTTC. Protein sequence: CASSIPDRYNYGYTF. This chain links TRBV13 with TRBJ1-2, with 7 nucleotides matching TRBD1. This CDR3 is 15 amino acids long. Germline CDR1 reads PRHDT; CDR2 reads FYEKMQ (reference sequence). V was pared by 5 bases and J by 2 bases, with 8 bases of the junction left unmatched.

The chain links TRBV20-1 to TRBJ1-6; 7 nucleotides align to TRBD1. CDR3 length: 15 residues. V shed 6 bases and J 0 bases; nucleotides not matched to a gene: 5. Germline lookup yields CDR1 DFQATT and CDR2 SNEGSKA (reference sequence). The CDR3 nucleotides are TGCAGTGCCATACAGGGGAGCTCCTATAATTCACCCCTCCACTTT. Translating gives CSAIQGSSYNSPLHF.

The chain links TRBV14 to TRBJ1-6; the D gene is possibly TRBD1 (5 bases). CDR1 and CDR2 from the germline V gene are SGHDN and FVKESK. This CDR3 is built from 17 residues. V lost 3 bases and J lost 8, with 20 bases in between. CDR3 sequence (DNA): TGTGCCAGCAGCCACCTACCTCCGGGACGGAGTTATTCACCCCTCCACTTT. This gives the protein CASSHLPPGRSYSPLHF.

This clonotype has more than one count but fewer than ten. The chain has TRBV4-2 and TRBJ2-1; TRBD2 matches 12 bases. V shed 1 base and J 7 bases; nucleotides not matched to a gene: 8. CDR1 LGHNA and CDR2 YNFKEQ come from the germline V gene. The CDR3 is 17 residues long. As DNA, the CDR3 is TGTGCCAGCAGCCAAGGACTAGCGGGAGTGCCGGGGAATGAGCAGTTCTTC. This codes for CASSQGLAGVPGNEQFF.